The 18 T cell receptor beta chains listed next were all sequenced from one sample in a study of T cells after posttransplantation cyclophosphamide. The table came from immunoSEQ multiplex PCR; TCRdb's copy has only in-frame clones and leaves some out. The table lists about 66,000 clones, around 95% of them singletons. Specimen: PBMCs. The source of these receptors is a woman aged 25 to 39 in good health and a related stem cell transplant donor.

The J gene is TRBJ2-4, the V gene TRBV18; 7 positions match TRBD1. The CDR3 length is 20 residues. With V trimmed by 0 bases and J by 0 bases, 14 bases remained unmatched. Germline V lookup: CDR1 KGHSH, CDR2 LQKENI. The CDR3 region has the DNA TGTGCCAGCTCACCACCGATCGGTTACACAGGGGTGTTAGCCAAAAACATTCAGTACTTC. Protein: CASSPPIGYTGVLAKNIQYF.

The J gene is TRBJ1-6, the V gene TRBV27; D gene ambiguous. Trimming shortened V by 4 bases and J by 0 bases, and 13 bases separated the two germline ends. The germline V gene encodes CDR1 MNHEY and CDR2 SMNVEV (reference sequence). CDR3 length: 17 residues. The CDR3 reads CASSSALRSSYNSPLHF. CDR3 in DNA: TGTGCCAGCAGTTCCGCCCTGAGGAGCTCCTATAATTCACCCCTCCACTTT.

This chain uses TRBV7-2 with TRBJ2-3; 12 bases fit TRBD2. This CDR3 has 16 residues. The V and J ends lost 5 bases and 1 base, in that order; junction bases with no gene match: 4. From germline, CDR1 is SGHTA and CDR2 FQGNSA. The CDR3 DNA reads TGTGCCAGCAGCCGACGACTAGCGGGGGGCACAGATACGCAGTATTTT. Translating gives CASSRRLAGGTDTQYF.

The chain has TRBV4-3 and TRBJ1-2, with a possible D match to TRBD1 (5 bases). The CDR3 runs to 15 residues. CDR1 LGHNA and CDR2 YSLEER come from the germline V gene. V was shortened by 0 bases and J by 3 bases, with 11 bases between the two germline ends. Written as DNA, the CDR3 is TGCGCCAGCAGCCAAGATTCAGGGTCGGACTATGGCTACACCTTC. It is translated as CASSQDSGSDYGYTF.

This chain connects TRBV9 to TRBJ2-3; D is unresolved. The CDR3 has 15 amino acids. Trimming cost V 0 bases and J 2 bases, with 10 bases left between them. Germline V gene data show CDR1 as SGDLS and CDR2 as YYNGEE. The CDR3 DNA sequence: TGTGCCAGCAGCGTAGGTGAAGGAGCCACAGATACGCAGTATTTT. It encodes CASSVGEGATDTQYF.

Of note for this clone: The junction differs from germline at one of its ends, possibly a read error. This chain uses TRBV7-2 with TRBJ2-3; D assignment may be TRBD1 or TRBD2 (5 bases each). Germline values: CDR1 SGHTA, CDR2 FQGNSA. This CDR3 is built from 12 residues. The CDR3 DNA follows: TGTGCCAGCAGCTTAGTAGAGGGGCTACAGTTTTTT. Translated: CASSLVEGLQFF. Full variable domain (remainder filled in from reference TRBV7-2 and TRBJ2-3): GAGVSQSPSNKVTEKGKDVELRCDPISGHTALYWYRQSLGQGLEFLIYFQGNSAPDKSGLPSDRFSAERTGGSVSTLTIQRTQQEDSAVYLCASSLVEGLQFFGPGTRLTVL.

This chain uses TRBV10-3 with TRBJ2-1; possible D gene TRBD2, 5 bases. Trimming cost V 3 bases and J 0 bases, with 12 bases left between them. CDR3 length: 16 residues. Germline assignment: CDR1 ENHRY and CDR2 SYGVKD. The CDR3 is CAISDYKDSSYNEQFF. In nucleotides, the CDR3 is TGTGCCATCAGTGACTACAAGGACTCCTCCTACAATGAGCAGTTCTTC.

This rearrangement joins TRBV19 to TRBJ1-5; possibly TRBD1 for D (5 bases). Germline CDR1 and CDR2: LNHDA and SQIVND (reference sequence). This CDR3 is built from 13 residues. V was cut by 4 bases and J by 6 bases, with 10 bases left in between. The DNA for the CDR3 is TGTGCCAGTAGTACGGGGGGGGGTCAGCCCCAGCATTTT. Its protein product is CASSTGGGQPQHF.

CDR3 sequence reads: CASSQGQGKEKLFF. CDR3 sequence (DNA): TGCGCCAGCAGCCAAGGACAGGGGAAAGAAAAACTGTTTTTT. The gene calls are TRBV5-1 and TRBJ1-4, with TRBD1 matching 9 bases. CDR3 size: 14 residues. Losses at the gene ends were 4 bases for V and 8 bases for J; bases not matched to a gene: 6. CDR1 and CDR2 from the germline V gene are SGHRS and YFSETQ.

The chain employs TRBV27 and TRBJ2-2; D gene uncertain. This CDR3 is 13 amino acids long. CDR1 MNHEY and CDR2 SMNVEV come from the germline V gene (reference sequence). V shed 5 bases and J shed 4 bases, with 8 bases lying between them. The CDR3 spells CASSTRPTGELFF. DNA of the CDR3: TGTGCCAGCAGTACCCGGCCCACCGGGGAGCTGTTTTTT.

A single count supports this clone. The rearrangement uses TRBV5-1 and TRBJ1-5; TRBD1 matches at 10 bases. Germline lookup yields CDR1 SGHRS and CDR2 YFSETQ. The CDR3 totals 14 residues. Trimming took 3 bases from V and 7 from J; bases not matched to a gene: 4. CDR3 protein: CASSSTGGEQPQHF. CDR3 sequence (DNA): TGCGCCAGCAGCTCGACAGGGGGCGAGCAGCCCCAGCATTTT.

The rearrangement joins TRBV19 to TRBJ1-1, with D unclear. V was pared by 3 bases and J by 2 bases, with 13 bases between. The germline V gene has CDR1 LNHDA and CDR2 SQIVND (reference sequence). The CDR3 covers 15 residues. CDR3: CASSIGSVSNTEAFF. CDR3 nucleotides: TGTGCCAGTAGTATTGGGAGTGTATCTAACACTGAAGCTTTCTTT.

In DNA form, the CDR3 reads TGTGCCATCAGCGACAGCTCCTACGAGCAGTACTTC. Its protein product is CAISDSSYEQYF. V usage is TRBV10-3 and J usage is TRBJ2-5; D perhaps matches TRBD1 (5 bases). The J call is uncertain, as TRBJ2-7 better fits the DNA end. This CDR3 is 12 amino acids long. Germline V lookup: CDR1 ENHRY, CDR2 SYGVKD.

As DNA, the CDR3 is TGTGCCAGCAGCACTCAAAGCAGCCTTCTCCTCCGGGACAGGGGTCTTCAGCCCCAGCATTTT. Its translation: CASSTQSSLLLRDRGLQPQHF. The chain has TRBV21-1 and TRBJ1-5; the table's D call, TRBD1, has no DNA check behind it. TRBV21-1 corresponds to a pseudogene. The length of the CDR3 is 21 residues.

In DNA form, the CDR3 reads TGTGCCAGCAGAAGGACTAGCGGGGGCTACGAGCAGTACTTC. Translation: CASRRTSGGYEQYF. The gene calls are TRBV2 and TRBJ2-7, with 13 bases that match TRBD2. The germline gives CDR1 SNHLY, CDR2 FYNNEI. The CDR3 sequence is 14 residues long. J was trimmed by 3 bases and V by 6 bases; bases with no gene match: 2.

This rearrangement joins TRBV5-1 to TRBJ2-5; D perhaps matches TRBD1 (5 bases). CDR1 is SGHRS and CDR2 is YFSETQ in the germline V gene. The CDR3 covers 14 residues. V lost 4 bases, J lost 1 base, and 11 bases lay in between. In nucleotides, the CDR3 is TGCGCCAGCAGCGACCAGGGTTTCCAAGAGACCCAGTACTTC. Translated, it gives CASSDQGFQETQYF.

CDR3 residues: CASSQDRFGGYGYTF. The CDR3 DNA reads TGCGCCAGCAGCCAAGATCGGTTCGGGGGGTATGGCTACACCTTC. The chain links TRBV4-3 to TRBJ1-2, with D tentatively TRBD1 (5 bases). Deletions cut 0 bases from V and 5 bases from J, with 13 bases between. Per germline, CDR1 LGHNA and CDR2 YSLEER. The CDR3 is 15 amino acids.

The chain employs TRBV28 and TRBJ1-1, with D possibly matching TRBD1 (6 bases). The CDR3 contains 15 residues. V lost 1 base and J lost 3, with 12 bases in between. CDR1 is MDHEN and CDR2 is SYDVKM in the germline V gene. The CDR3 is CASSLFGGGDTEAFF. The CDR3 nucleotides read TGTGCCAGCAGTTTATTCGGGGGGGGCGACACTGAAGCTTTCTTT.